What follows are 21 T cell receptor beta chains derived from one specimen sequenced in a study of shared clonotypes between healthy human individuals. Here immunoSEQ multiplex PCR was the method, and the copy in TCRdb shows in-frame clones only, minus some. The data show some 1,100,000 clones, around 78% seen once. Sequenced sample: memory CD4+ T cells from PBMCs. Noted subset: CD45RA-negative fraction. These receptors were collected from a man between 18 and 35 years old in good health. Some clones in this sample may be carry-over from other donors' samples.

The CDR3 DNA sequence: TGTGCCAGCAGCTTAGACGGGACAGGGGGCTATGGCTACACCTTC. It yields the protein CASSLDGTGGYGYTF. V gene TRBV11-2 combines with J gene TRBJ1-2; the match to TRBD1 covers 11 bases. From germline, CDR1 is SGHAT and CDR2 FQNNGV. The CDR3 covers 15 residues. V lost 0 bases to trimming and J lost 4 bases; unmatched junction nucleotides: 1.

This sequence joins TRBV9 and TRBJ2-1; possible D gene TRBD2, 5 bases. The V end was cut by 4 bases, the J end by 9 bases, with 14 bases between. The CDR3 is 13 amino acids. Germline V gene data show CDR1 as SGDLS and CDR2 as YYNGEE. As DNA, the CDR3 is TGTGCCAGCAGCCCCCAACCGGGGAGTGAGCAGTTCTTC. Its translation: CASSPQPGSEQFF.

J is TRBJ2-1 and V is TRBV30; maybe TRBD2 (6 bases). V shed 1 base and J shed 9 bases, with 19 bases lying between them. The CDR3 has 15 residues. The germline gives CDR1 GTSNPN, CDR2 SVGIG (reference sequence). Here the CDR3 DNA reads TGTGCCTGGAGTGAGGTGGGAGGCCTCGAAGGTGAGCAGTTCTTC. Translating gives CAWSEVGGLEGEQFF.

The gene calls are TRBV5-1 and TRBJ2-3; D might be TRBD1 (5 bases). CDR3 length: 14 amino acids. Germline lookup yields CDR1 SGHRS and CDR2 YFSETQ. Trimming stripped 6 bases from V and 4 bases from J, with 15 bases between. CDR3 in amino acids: CASMEQGGADTQYF. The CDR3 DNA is TGCGCCAGCATGGAGCAGGGCGGCGCAGATACGCAGTATTTT. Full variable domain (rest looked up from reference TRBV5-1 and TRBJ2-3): KAGVTQTPRYLIKTRGQQVTLSCSPISGHRSVSWYQQTPGQGLQFLFEYFSETQRNKGNFPGRFSGRQFSNSRSEMNVSTLELGDSALYLCASMEQGGADTQYFGPGTRLTVL.

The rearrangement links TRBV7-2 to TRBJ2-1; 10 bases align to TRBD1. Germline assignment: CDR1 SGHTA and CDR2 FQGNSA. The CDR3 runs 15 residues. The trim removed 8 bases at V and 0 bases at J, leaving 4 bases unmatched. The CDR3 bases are TGTGCCAGCGGGGACAGGGGAAGCTCCTACAATGAGCAGTTCTTC. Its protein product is CASGDRGSSYNEQFF.

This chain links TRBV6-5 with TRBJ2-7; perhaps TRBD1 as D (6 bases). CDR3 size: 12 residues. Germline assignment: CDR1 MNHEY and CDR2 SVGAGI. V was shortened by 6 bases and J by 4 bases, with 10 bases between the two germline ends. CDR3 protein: CASRRTDYEQYF. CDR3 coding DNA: TGTGCCAGCAGGAGGACAGATTACGAGCAGTACTTC.

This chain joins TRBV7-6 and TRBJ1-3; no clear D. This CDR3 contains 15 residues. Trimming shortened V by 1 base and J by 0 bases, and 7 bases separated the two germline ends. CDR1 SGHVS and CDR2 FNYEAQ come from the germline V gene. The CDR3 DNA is TGTGCCAGCAGCTTAGGGACGGCCTCTGGAAACACCATATATTTT. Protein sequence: CASSLGTASGNTIYF.

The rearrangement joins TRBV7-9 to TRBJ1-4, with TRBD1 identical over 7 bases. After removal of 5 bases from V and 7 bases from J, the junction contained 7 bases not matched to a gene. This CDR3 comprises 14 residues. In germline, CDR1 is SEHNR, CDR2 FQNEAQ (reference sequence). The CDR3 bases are TGTGCCAGCAGCGAATGGGGACAGCGTGAAAAACTGTTTTTT. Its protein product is CASSEWGQREKLFF.

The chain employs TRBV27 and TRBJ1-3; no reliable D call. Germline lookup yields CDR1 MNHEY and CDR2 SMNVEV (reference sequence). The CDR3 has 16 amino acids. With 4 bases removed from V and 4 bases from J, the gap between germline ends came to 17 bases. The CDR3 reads CASSSGQLVRGNTIYF. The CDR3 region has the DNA TGTGCCAGCAGTTCGGGCCAGTTGGTACGAGGAAACACCATATATTTT.

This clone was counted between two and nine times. The CDR3 DNA reads as TGTGCCAGCAGCTTGGGGGGACGATCAGGAGATACGCAGTATTTT. Protein: CASSLGGRSGDTQYF. The chain recombines TRBV5-4 with TRBJ2-3; the D call may be TRBD1 or TRBD2 (5 bases each). The length of the CDR3 is 15 residues. Trimming pared 0 bases from V and 5 bases from J, leaving 13 bases between. In germline, CDR1 is SGHNT, CDR2 YYREEE (reference sequence).

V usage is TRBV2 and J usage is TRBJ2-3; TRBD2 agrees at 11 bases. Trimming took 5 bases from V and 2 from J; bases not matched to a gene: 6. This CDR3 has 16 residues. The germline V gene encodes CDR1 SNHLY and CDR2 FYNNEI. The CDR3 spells CASSLLAGGNTDTQYF. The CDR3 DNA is TGTGCCAGCAGTTTGCTAGCGGGAGGAAACACAGATACGCAGTATTTT.

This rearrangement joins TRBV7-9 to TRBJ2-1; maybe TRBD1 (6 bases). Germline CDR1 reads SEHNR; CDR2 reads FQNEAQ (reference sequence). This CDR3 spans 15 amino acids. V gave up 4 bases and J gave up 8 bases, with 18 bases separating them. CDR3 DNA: TGTGCCAGCAGCTGGGCAGGGGAGAGCTCCGATGAGCAGTTCTTC. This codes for CASSWAGESSDEQFF.

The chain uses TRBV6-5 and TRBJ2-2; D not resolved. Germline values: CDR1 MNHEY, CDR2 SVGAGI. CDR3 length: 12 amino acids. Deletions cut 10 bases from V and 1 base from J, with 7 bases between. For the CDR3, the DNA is TGTGCCACCACCGGGAACACCGGGGAGCTGTTTTTT. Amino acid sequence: CATTGNTGELFF.

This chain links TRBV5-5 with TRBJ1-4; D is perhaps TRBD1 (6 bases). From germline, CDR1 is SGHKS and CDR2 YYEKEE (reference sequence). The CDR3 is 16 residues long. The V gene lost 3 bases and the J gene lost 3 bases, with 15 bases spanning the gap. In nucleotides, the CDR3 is TGTGCCAGCAGCTCGACTCGAGACAGGCCTAATGAAAAACTGTTTTTT. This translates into CASSSTRDRPNEKLFF.

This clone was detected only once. The CDR3 sequence: CASSTGGTQTQYF. The CDR3 DNA is TGTGCCAGCAGCACAGGGGGGACCCAGACCCAGTACTTC. V is TRBV28 and J is TRBJ2-5; 8 bases are a match to TRBD1. V dropped 6 bases and J dropped 6; count of bases not matched to a gene: 6. Germline V CDR1 and CDR2: MDHEN, SYDVKM. The CDR3 runs 13 residues.

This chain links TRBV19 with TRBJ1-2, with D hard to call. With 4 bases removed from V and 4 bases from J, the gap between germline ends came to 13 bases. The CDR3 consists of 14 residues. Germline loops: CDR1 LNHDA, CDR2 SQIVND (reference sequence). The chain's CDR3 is CASSRSFKGYGYTF. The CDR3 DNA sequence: TGTGCCAGTAGTAGATCTTTTAAGGGCTATGGCTACACCTTC.

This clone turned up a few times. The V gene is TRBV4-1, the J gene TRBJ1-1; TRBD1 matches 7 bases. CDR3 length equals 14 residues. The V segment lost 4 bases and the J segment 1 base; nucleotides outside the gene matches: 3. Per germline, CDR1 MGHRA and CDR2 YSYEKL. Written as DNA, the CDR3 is TGCGCCAGCAGCCTGGACAGGCAGAACACTGAAGCTTTCTTT. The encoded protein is CASSLDRQNTEAFF.

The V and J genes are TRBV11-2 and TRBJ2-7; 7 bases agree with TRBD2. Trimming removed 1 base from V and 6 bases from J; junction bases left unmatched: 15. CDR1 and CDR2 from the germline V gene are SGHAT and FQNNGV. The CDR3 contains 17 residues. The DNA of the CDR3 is TGTGCCAGCAGCTTAGTCCCCCCGGGGGGAGTACGAGGCGAGCAGTACTTC. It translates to CASSLVPPGGVRGEQYF.

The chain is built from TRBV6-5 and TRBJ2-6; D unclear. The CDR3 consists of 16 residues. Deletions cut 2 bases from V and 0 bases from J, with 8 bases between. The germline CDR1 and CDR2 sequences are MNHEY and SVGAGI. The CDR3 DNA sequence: TGTGCCAGCAGTTACGGACGGATCTCTGGGGCCAACGTCCTGACTTTC. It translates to CASSYGRISGANVLTF.

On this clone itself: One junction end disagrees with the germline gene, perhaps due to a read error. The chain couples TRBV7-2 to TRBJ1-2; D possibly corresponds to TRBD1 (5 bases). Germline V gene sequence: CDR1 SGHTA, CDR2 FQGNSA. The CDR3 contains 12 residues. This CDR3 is CASSWVDGASSF. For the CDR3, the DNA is TGTGCCAGCAGCTGGGTTGATGGGGCCAGTTCCTTC.

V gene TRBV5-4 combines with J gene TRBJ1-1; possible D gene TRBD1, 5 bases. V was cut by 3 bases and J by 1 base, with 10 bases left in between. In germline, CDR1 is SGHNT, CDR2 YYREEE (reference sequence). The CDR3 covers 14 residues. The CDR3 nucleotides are TGTGCCAGCAGCTGGGGCGGAGGGAACACTGAAGCTTTCTTT. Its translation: CASSWGGGNTEAFF.